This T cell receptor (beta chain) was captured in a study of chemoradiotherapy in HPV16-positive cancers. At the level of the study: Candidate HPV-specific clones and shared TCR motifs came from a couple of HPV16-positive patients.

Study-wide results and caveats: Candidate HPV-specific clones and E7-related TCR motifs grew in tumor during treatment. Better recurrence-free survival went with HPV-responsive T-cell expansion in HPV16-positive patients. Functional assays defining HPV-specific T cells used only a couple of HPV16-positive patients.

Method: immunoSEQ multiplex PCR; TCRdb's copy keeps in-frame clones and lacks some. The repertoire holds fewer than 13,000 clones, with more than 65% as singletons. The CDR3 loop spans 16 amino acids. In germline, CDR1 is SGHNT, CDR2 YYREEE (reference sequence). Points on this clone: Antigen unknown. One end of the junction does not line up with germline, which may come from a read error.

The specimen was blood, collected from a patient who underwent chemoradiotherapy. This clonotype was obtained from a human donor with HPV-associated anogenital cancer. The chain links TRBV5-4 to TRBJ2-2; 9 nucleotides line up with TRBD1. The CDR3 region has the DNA TGTGCCAGCAGCTTGATAGGGACAGGGAACCCCGGGGAGCTGTTTTTT. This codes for CASSLIGTGNPGELFF.